The TCR beta chain described here comes from a study of immune cell composition in non-small cell lung cancer. Overall study context: Tumours were mainly lung adenocarcinoma or squamous cell carcinoma. General observations from the study: In adenocarcinoma, maximal tumour-associated clone frequency tracked TIL tumour reactivity. Tumour-associated clones >0.5% occurred in approximately 31% of adenocarcinomas, approximately 74% of squamous. Lung adenocarcinomas had lower top 10 clone scores and clonality than squamous tumours.

A word on this clone: Antigen unknown.

The method was immunoSEQ multiplex PCR; TCRdb's version includes in-frame clones alone and lacks a portion of them. The data show around 5,000 clones, roughly 85% seen once. With 5 bases removed from V and 8 bases from J, the gap between germline ends came to 12 bases. Looked up from germline, CDR1 is KGHSH and CDR2 is LQKENI. This CDR3 has 12 amino acids. Sequencing was performed on lung tumor tissue. The receptor was isolated from a human donor with non-small cell lung cancer. This chain links TRBV18 with TRBJ1-1; D possibly corresponds to TRBD1 (6 bases). In DNA, the CDR3 is TGTGCCAGCTCATCAACCGGGACAGAAGCTTTCTTT. Its protein product is CASSSTGTEAFF. The full variable domain, completed using reference TRBV18 and TRBJ1-1, is NAGVMQNPRHLVRRRGQEARLRCSPMKGHSHVYWYRQLPEEGLKFMVYLQKENIIDESGMPKERFSAEFPKEGPSILRIQQVVRGDSAAYFCASSSTGTEAFFGQGTRLTVV.